This record looks at one T cell receptor beta chain sequence and its context. This clonotype appeared many times. The clone's antigen remains unknown. The record has no base qualities; no much larger clone is one base away. The sample originates from a study of T cells after yellow fever vaccination (dated by TCRdb to 2018 to 2020). Regarding the study in general: The SMART-Seq v4 Ultra Low Input RNA kit was used to prepare libraries from fractions with low cell numbers. To track T-cell clones before and after primary and booster YFV17D yellow fever vaccination, bulk TCR alpha and beta repertoires were sequenced longitudinally. Two healthy male donors, one aged 18 to 30 and one aged 30 to 39 years, were included in the cohort. Bulk PBMC replicates and cell subsets were isolated from blood drawn at multiple timepoints before and after both primary and secondary immunization.

Spanning cysteine to phenylalanine, the CDR3 consists of 15 amino acids. Of the read, only the CDR3 DNA is kept; its 45 bases are in frame from base 1. Trimming costs V 5 bases and J 6 bases, and their ends lie 16 bases apart. The germline V gene (reference sequence) supplies CDR1 SGHAT and CDR2 FQDESV. The paper as a whole reports these results and caveats: Because the study included only a couple of donors, the extent to which the findings can be generalized is limited. After the booster, most clones that had expanded after primary vaccination were detected again (roughly 96% of CD4 and around nine tenths of CD8), suggesting broad maintenance of memory. A small share of clonotypes occurred in both CD4 and CD8 compartments, likely arising from convergent recombination. The secondary T-cell response was found to be weaker but faster than the primary response, with a peak reached on day 5 rather than on day 15. FACS-sorted repertoires could contain abundant contaminating clonotypes from the bulk population, so computational filtering was required.

The meaning of the sample's treatment or condition label: live attenuated yellow fever vaccine strain. At every blood-draw timepoint, two biological replicates of bulk PBMCs were collected. A standard Ficoll-Paque protocol was used to isolate PBMCs from peripheral blood. RNA was extracted with TriZol from bulk PBMCs, CD4 and CD8 fractions, and dextramer-positive and dextramer-negative fractions. Sequenced using an Illumina NovaSeq 6000. TCR cDNA was made using 5'RACE template switching, a step that added a universal primer site and unique molecular identifiers. Priming for cDNA synthesis came from both the TCR alpha and TCR beta constant segments. Libraries were amplified in two PCR steps, with sample barcodes and sequencing adapters added in the second step. Sequencing of the libraries was done on either Illumina HiSeq 2500 (2x100 bp) or NovaSeq (2x150 bp). Per the authors' processing: MIGEC handled demultiplexing of reads and collapsing into UMI consensus sequences, while MiXCR performed V(D)J alignment. Vaccine-responding clonotypes were identified with edgeR using replicate PBMC samples, with FDR below 0.01 and a log2 fold change above 5 up to day 15 being required. Each bulk clonotype received a CD4 or CD8 identity based on whether the sequenced CD4 or CD8 repertoire contained that clonotype at higher abundance. The public reads were reprocessed in TCRdb via fastp at Q25 and MiXCR, keeping in-frame beta chains. One record per CDR3 amino acid sequence lists the most common genes and DNA. The V and J calls and clone size are TCRdb's, not the authors'. A total of approximately 250,000 distinct CDR3 sequences appear in this sample, about 3.5% of them only once. The biggest ten clones account for over 15% of the sample.

This TCR was recovered from a man aged 18-30 years who received the YFV17D yellow fever vaccine. The chain is made from TRBV11-1 and TRBJ2-2; the D gene is possibly TRBD2, with 7 bases matching. The source was PBMCs, collected 15 days after the yellow fever booster vaccination. In nucleotide form, the sequence is TGTGCCAGCAGCCCCTGGGGGGGGCAAGCCGGGGAGCTGTTTTTT. It is translated as CASSPWGGQAGELFF. The reference TRBV11-1 and TRBJ2-2 proteins fill in what lies around the CDR3, so the full variable domain reads EAEVAQSPRYKITEKSQAVAFWCDPISGHATLYWYRQILGQGPELLVQFQDESVVDDSQLPKDRFSAERLKGVDSTLKIQPAELGDSAMYLCASSPWGGQAGELFFGEGSRLTVL.